These 30 T cell receptor beta chains share one sample of origin, sequenced in a study of blood T cell repertoires in COVID-19. Profiling relied on immunoSEQ multiplex PCR, and the TCRdb table lists in-frame clones only, not all of them. The sample holds around 160,000 clones, just over 90% seen once. The sample was peripheral blood. The receptors derive from a man aged 18 to 29 with acute or convalescent COVID-19.

This clone was seen only a few times. This chain links TRBV28 with TRBJ2-7, with 9 bases matching TRBD2. The germline V gene has CDR1 MDHEN and CDR2 SYDVKM. V trimming: 4 bases; J trimming: 1 base; junction bases outside the gene matches: 5. CDR3 length equals 15 residues. CDR3 sequence: CASSSPTSGSYEQYF. In DNA, the CDR3 is TGTGCCAGCAGTTCCCCGACTAGCGGATCCTACGAGCAGTACTTC.

This sequence joins TRBV6-5 and TRBJ1-5; D is perhaps TRBD1 (5 bases). Germline CDR1 is MNHEY and CDR2 is SVGAGI. The CDR3 length is 12 residues. Trimming cost V 10 bases and J 10 bases, with 17 bases left between them. CDR3 nucleotide sequence: TGTGCCACTCGGAGGGGCTTCGGACCCCAGCATTTT. The encoded protein is CATRRGFGPQHF.

This clone came up once. This chain links TRBV6-5 with TRBJ2-7; the D gene is possibly TRBD2 (6 bases). Deletions cut 8 bases from V and 6 bases from J, with 17 bases between. CDR1 MNHEY and CDR2 SVGAGI come from the germline V gene. This CDR3 comprises 13 residues. CDR3 coding DNA: TGTGCCAGCGCGATTGGCCTCGGGGGCGAGCAGTACTTC. Translation gives CASAIGLGGEQYF.

This CDR3 reads CASSFRTAYEQYF. The CDR3 DNA reads TGCGCCAGCAGCTTTCGGACTGCCTACGAGCAGTACTTC. The rearrangement uses TRBV4-1 and TRBJ2-7; perhaps TRBD2 as D (5 bases). The CDR3 loop spans 13 amino acids. V shed 5 bases and J shed 2 bases, with 10 bases lying between them. Germline V gene data show CDR1 as MGHRA and CDR2 as YSYEKL.

V and J are TRBV5-6 and TRBJ2-7; 8 nucleotides align to TRBD2. J was trimmed by 5 bases and V by 7 bases; bases with no gene match: 5. This CDR3 spans 12 amino acids. The germline CDR1 and CDR2 sequences are SGHDT and YYEEEE. CDR3 loop: CASFSGGNEQYF. As DNA, the CDR3 is TGTGCCAGCTTCTCGGGGGGGAACGAGCAGTACTTC.

As concerns this clone: Other DNA sequences in this sample translate to the same CDR3. This chain links TRBV13 with TRBJ1-2; D not certain. Germline V gene lookup returns CDR1 PRHDT and CDR2 FYEKMQ (reference sequence). V lost 1 base and J 5 bases, leaving 11 bases between the germline ends. The CDR3 consists of 14 residues. The CDR3 reads CASSLEGGSYGYTF. DNA of the CDR3: TGTGCCAGCAGCTTAGAGGGAGGTAGTTATGGCTACACCTTC.

This chain uses TRBV10-3 with TRBJ2-1, with 7 bases matching TRBD1. Germline V gives CDR1 ENHRY, CDR2 SYGVKD. With 5 bases clipped from V and 9 bases from J, the junction kept 10 bases outside the gene matches. The CDR3 extends over 14 amino acids. CDR3 in DNA: TGTGCCATCAGTAGGTGGGACAGTAGAGGTGAGCAGTTCTTC. Residues: CAISRWDSRGEQFF.

The chain carries TRBV7-9 and TRBJ2-5, with TRBD1 identical over 7 bases. CDR3 length: 18 residues. With V trimmed by 4 bases and J by 3 bases, 17 bases remained unmatched. Germline CDR1 reads SEHNR; CDR2 reads FQNEAQ (reference sequence). The CDR3 DNA sequence: TGTGCCAGCAGCTCCCTCGAGACAGGGATCGCCTTAAAAGAGACCCAGTACTTC. It yields the protein CASSSLETGIALKETQYF.

The genes are TRBV5-6 and TRBJ2-1, with D maybe TRBD1 (6 bases). V lost 4 bases and J 8 bases, leaving 19 bases between the germline ends. The V gene's germline CDR1 is SGHDT and CDR2 YYEEEE. The CDR3 totals 15 residues. In DNA, the CDR3 is TGTGCCAGCAGCGCTGACAGGACGACTTTGGATGAGCAGTTCTTC. It yields the protein CASSADRTTLDEQFF. The complete variable domain, with remaining parts taken from reference TRBV5-6 and TRBJ2-1, reads DAGVTQSPTHLIKTRGQQVTLRCSPKSGHDTVSWYQQALGQGPQFIFQYYEEEERQRGNFPDRFSGHQFPNYSSELNVNALLLGDSALYLCASSADRTTLDEQFFGPGTRLTVL.

The chain employs TRBV7-9 and TRBJ1-1; 10 bases map to TRBD1. Germline values: CDR1 SEHNR, CDR2 FQNEAQ (reference sequence). The ends lost 7 bases at V and 3 bases at J; junction bases unmatched: 2. The CDR3 totals 13 residues. The CDR3 reads CASIGTGDTEAFF. The CDR3, as DNA: TGTGCCAGCATCGGGACAGGGGACACTGAAGCTTTCTTT.

The rearrangement joins TRBV5-6 to TRBJ2-7, with a weak D call TRBD2 (5 bases). Germline V gene sequence: CDR1 SGHDT, CDR2 YYEEEE. V lost 4 bases and J lost 3, with 8 bases in between. The CDR3 contains 12 residues. This CDR3 reads CASSPDFYEQYF. The CDR3 coding sequence is TGTGCCAGCAGCCCGGACTTCTACGAGCAGTACTTC.

V is TRBV7-9 and J is TRBJ1-4; the match to TRBD1 covers 8 bases. The CDR3 is 16 residues long. Germline trimming cut 6 bases from V and 4 bases from J; bases unmatched to any gene: 10. CDR1 is SEHNR, CDR2 FQNEAQ, per germline (reference sequence). The CDR3 DNA reads as TGTGCCAGCAGGCCCATTCAGGGGGCGGTTAATGAAAAACTGTTTTTT. Residues: CASRPIQGAVNEKLFF.

There are a few counts of this clone. This chain uses TRBV5-4 with TRBJ1-4; 8 nucleotides align to TRBD1. CDR3 length: 13 amino acids. V trimming: 0 bases; J trimming: 8 bases; junction bases outside the gene matches: 0. The germline CDR1 and CDR2 sequences are SGHNT and YYREEE (reference sequence). The CDR3 region has the DNA TGTGCCAGCAGCTTGGGACAGGGGGAAAAACTGTTTTTT. Its translation: CASSLGQGEKLFF.

This chain links TRBV24-1 with TRBJ1-5; no definite D call. This CDR3 comprises 14 residues. The germline V gene encodes CDR1 KGHDR and CDR2 SFDVKD. V was pared by 7 bases and J by 0 bases, with 9 bases between. The CDR3 spells CATSGEFSNQPQHF. For the CDR3, the DNA is TGTGCCACCAGCGGTGAGTTTAGCAATCAGCCCCAGCATTTT.

The J gene is TRBJ2-3, the V gene TRBV6-6; 8 nucleotides agree with TRBD1. CDR3 size: 16 residues. Germline lookup yields CDR1 MNHNY and CDR2 SVGAGI (reference sequence). J lost 0 bases, V lost 7 bases, and 9 bases had no gene match. CDR3 nucleotides: TGTGCCAGCACCCCCGGACAGGGCACTAGCACAGATACGCAGTATTTT. Its translation is CASTPGQGTSTDTQYF.

This clone was detected only a few times. The J gene is TRBJ2-7, the V gene TRBV7-9; 7 bases agree with TRBD2. V gave up 2 bases and J gave up 3 bases; unmatched junction bases: 7. Germline loops: CDR1 SEHNR, CDR2 FQNEAQ (reference sequence). CDR3 length: 15 amino acids. The CDR3 region is CASSLLMGGSYEQYF. DNA for the CDR3: TGTGCCAGCAGCTTACTCATGGGGGGGAGCTACGAGCAGTACTTC.

V gene TRBV14 combines with J gene TRBJ2-5; 10 positions agree with TRBD1. After removal of 6 bases from V and 4 bases from J, the junction contained 8 bases not matched to a gene. The germline V gene encodes CDR1 SGHDN and CDR2 FVKESK. CDR3 size: 15 residues. This chain's CDR3 is CASSPGTGVGETQYF. DNA for the CDR3: TGTGCCAGCAGTCCCGGGACAGGGGTCGGAGAGACCCAGTACTTC.

The V call is TRBV5-1, the J call TRBJ2-7; TRBD2 agrees at 9 bases. Looked up from germline, CDR1 is SGHRS and CDR2 is YFSETQ. Trimming removed 0 bases from V and 5 bases from J; junction bases left unmatched: 0. CDR3 length: 13 amino acids. The CDR3 DNA reads TGCGCCAGCAGCTTGGGACTAGCGGACGAGCAGTACTTC. Protein: CASSLGLADEQYF.

The chain combines TRBV25-1 with TRBJ1-2; tentatively, D is TRBD1 (6 bases). The CDR3 covers 14 residues. Trimming left V 5 bases short and J 8 bases short, with 18 bases between. Germline CDR1 reads MGHDK; CDR2 reads SYGVNS. CDR3 coding DNA: TGTGCCAGCAGTTCTCCGACAGGCGCCGAGGGCTACACCTTC. It specifies CASSSPTGAEGYTF.

This chain uses TRBV18 with TRBJ2-7; 8 nucleotides agree with TRBD1. Germline CDR1 and CDR2: KGHSH and LQKENI. The CDR3 totals 13 residues. V dropped 2 bases and J dropped 7; count of bases not matched to a gene: 4. This CDR3 reads CASSPTTGVEQYF. The CDR3 DNA reads as TGTGCCAGCTCACCAACGACAGGGGTGGAGCAGTACTTC.

This chain joins TRBV9 and TRBJ2-1, with D possibly being TRBD2 (5 bases). The V gene's germline CDR1 is SGDLS and CDR2 YYNGEE. V lost 0 bases and J lost 9, with 10 bases in between. The CDR3 length is 13 residues. The CDR3: CASSVEGRGEQFF. The CDR3 bases are TGTGCCAGCAGCGTAGAAGGGAGAGGTGAGCAGTTCTTC. Full variable domain (outside the CDR3, taken from reference TRBV9 and TRBJ2-1): DSGVTQTPKHLITATGQRVTLRCSPRSGDLSVYWYQQSLDQGLQFLIQYYNGEERAKGNILERFSAQQFPDLHSELNLSSLELGDSALYFCASSVEGRGEQFFGPGTRLTVL.

The chain recombines TRBV7-2 with TRBJ2-3; D perhaps matches TRBD1 (5 bases). The V and J ends lost 5 bases and 3 bases respectively, with 15 bases between them. The CDR3 is 15 residues long. From germline, CDR1 is SGHTA and CDR2 FQGNSA. Here the CDR3 reads CASSPEWGRTDTQYF. CDR3 in DNA: TGTGCCAGCAGCCCTGAGTGGGGCCGGACAGATACGCAGTATTTT.

The chain links TRBV6-2 or TRBV6-3 to TRBJ2-1, with 15 bases that match TRBD2. Germline lookup yields CDR1 MNHEY and CDR2 SVGEGT. V was pared by 5 bases and J by 0 bases, with 11 bases of the junction left unmatched. The CDR3 length is 20 residues. The CDR3 is CASSTRTSGRAPSSYNEQFF. In DNA, the CDR3 is TGTGCCAGCAGTACCCGGACTAGCGGGAGGGCCCCTAGCTCCTACAATGAGCAGTTCTTC.

The CDR3 loop reads CASLDSSGNTIYF. The CDR3, as DNA: TGTGCCAGCTTGGACAGCTCTGGAAACACCATATATTTT. The V call is TRBV6-5, the J call TRBJ1-3; TRBD1 is a possible D gene (6 bases). This CDR3 has 13 residues. CDR1 and CDR2 (germline): MNHEY, SVGAGI. V gave up 8 bases and J gave up 0 bases, with 8 bases separating them.

The V and J genes are TRBV20-1 and TRBJ2-7; TRBD2 might be the D (6 bases). The CDR3 length is 11 residues. V lost 5 bases and J lost 2, with 7 bases in between. Per the germline V gene, CDR1 is DFQATT and CDR2 is SNEGSKA (reference sequence). For the CDR3, the DNA is TGCAGTGCTTTAGCGGCCTACGAGCAGTACTTC. Its translation: CSALAAYEQYF.

V gene TRBV2 combines with J gene TRBJ1-3, with TRBD1 as a possible D gene (6 bases). The CDR3 runs 15 residues. V lost 4 bases to trimming and J lost 4 bases, with 14 bases between them. The germline V gene has CDR1 SNHLY and CDR2 FYNNEI. The CDR3 bases are TGTGCCAGCAGTGTTTCCCCAGGGGCGGGAAACACCATATATTTT. Its translation is CASSVSPGAGNTIYF.

The chain combines TRBV9 with TRBJ1-1, with TRBD1 matching over 8 bases. The CDR3 contains 15 residues. The germline gives CDR1 SGDLS, CDR2 YYNGEE. Trimming removed 3 bases from V and 6 bases from J; junction bases left unmatched: 10. This chain's CDR3 is CASSADREWGAEAFF. For the CDR3, the DNA is TGTGCCAGCAGCGCGGACAGGGAGTGGGGCGCTGAAGCTTTCTTT.

V is TRBV19 and J is TRBJ1-5; D gene unclear. This CDR3 is built from 17 residues. The germline V and J ends were trimmed by 4 bases and 0 bases, with 16 bases remaining between them. Germline V lookup: CDR1 LNHDA, CDR2 SQIVND (reference sequence). The CDR3 spells CASSSGRRENSNQPQHF. CDR3 in DNA: TGTGCCAGTAGTAGCGGACGGAGGGAAAATAGCAATCAGCCCCAGCATTTT.

The chain has TRBV2 and TRBJ1-1; the D gene is possibly TRBD1 (5 bases). The length of the CDR3 is 17 residues. Germline values: CDR1 SNHLY, CDR2 FYNNEI. V was clipped by 5 bases and J by 1 base, with 20 bases between them. This CDR3 reads CASSLRTGPQGNTEAFF. In DNA form, the CDR3 reads TGTGCCAGCAGTTTACGGACGGGCCCGCAGGGGAACACTGAAGCTTTCTTT. The whole variable domain, filled in from reference TRBV2 and TRBJ1-1, reads EPEVTQTPSHQVTQMGQEVILRCVPISNHLYFYWYRQILGQKVEFLVSFYNNEISEKSEIFDDQFSVERPDGSNFTLKIRSTKLEDSAMYFCASSLRTGPQGNTEAFFGQGTRLTVV.

The V gene is TRBV14, the J gene TRBJ2-1; D may be TRBD1 (5 bases). V lost 0 bases and J 4 bases, leaving 16 bases between the germline ends. The CDR3 spans 17 residues. The germline V gene encodes CDR1 SGHDN and CDR2 FVKESK. In nucleotides, the CDR3 is TGTGCCAGCAGCCAAGAGGTGGGGCGCAAAGGGTACAATGAGCAGTTCTTC. Translation gives CASSQEVGRKGYNEQFF.